These T cell receptor beta chains were read from a single sample in a study of CD8+ T cells in alopecia areata. Libraries were prepared by immunoSEQ multiplex PCR; TCRdb keeps only in-frame clonotypes and omits some of them. This table holds approximately 200,000 clones, 55% to 70% found once. This sample comprised CD4+ T cells sorted from blood, obtained at week 4, from a patient treated with tofacitinib. The source is a human donor with alopecia areata. Each CDR3 is given with its conserved first and last residue. A D gene is named only where the DNA matches it firmly. Where a row states a size, it is once, few, many or the class of an expanded clone; other rows omit it.

D gene	clone size	V gene	J gene	CDR3 protein	CDR3 DNA
NA	NA	TRBV30	TRBJ2-1	CAWGHPDNEQFF	TGTGCCTGGGGGCACCCGGACAATGAGCAGTTCTTC
NA	NA	TRBV7-9	TRBJ1-2	CASSPGIHSMGYGYTF	TGTGCCAGCAGCCCAGGGATCCATTCTATGGGCTATGGCTACACCTTC
TRBD1	few	TRBV5-1	TRBJ2-7	CASSLETGLRNEQYF	TGCGCCAGCAGCTTGGAGACAGGGCTCCGGAACGAGCAGTACTTC
NA	NA	TRBV2	TRBJ2-5	CASNGYLETQYF	TGTGCCAGCAACGGGTACTTGGAGACCCAGTACTTC
NA	NA	TRBV30	TRBJ1-2	CAWSVGQGNYGYTF	TGTGCCTGGAGTGTAGGGCAGGGAAACTATGGCTACACCTTC
TRBD2	few	TRBV11-1	TRBJ2-1	CASSLEGGGSYNEQFF	TGTGCCAGCAGCTTAGAGGGCGGGGGCTCCTACAATGAGCAGTTCTTC
TRBD2	NA	TRBV29-1	TRBJ2-7	CSVAPAGGVWEQYF	TGCAGCGTTGCCCCTGCCGGGGGGGTGTGGGAGCAGTACTTC
NA	NA	TRBV30	TRBJ2-2	CAWSPEVPGELFF	TGTGCCTGGAGTCCTGAGGTCCCCGGGGAGCTGTTTTTT
NA	NA	TRBV11-1	TRBJ1-4	CASSFSYGEKLFF	TGTGCCAGCAGCTTCTCGTATGGTGAAAAACTGTTTTTT
NA	NA	TRBV5-1	TRBJ1-1	CASSLSPSDTEAFF	TGCGCCAGCAGCTTGTCCCCCTCGGACACTGAAGCTTTCTTT
NA	NA	TRBV30	TRBJ2-1	CAWSVRVGTGLLANEQFF	TGTGCCTGGAGTGTACGCGTCGGCACGGGGCTTTTGGCGAATGAGCAGTTCTTC
NA	few	TRBV2	TRBJ1-5	CASRSGRAGNQPQHF	TGTGCCAGCAGAAGTGGTAGGGCTGGCAATCAGCCCCAGCATTTT
NA	NA	TRBV7-2	TRBJ1-1	CASSLAGIHPTEAFF	TGTGCCAGCAGCTTAGCGGGGATTCATCCTACTGAAGCTTTCTTT
NA	NA	TRBV9	TRBJ2-7	CASSARLRDEQYF	TGTGCCAGCAGCGCCCGATTGCGGGACGAGCAGTACTTC
NA	NA	TRBV11-2	TRBJ1-6	CASSPNSGVSPLHF	TGTGCCAGCAGCCCGAACAGTGGGGTTTCACCCCTCCACTTT
NA	once	TRBV30	TRBJ1-2	CAWSPWGADYGYTF	TGTGCCTGGAGTCCGTGGGGGGCGGACTATGGCTACACCTTC
NA	few	TRBV29-1	TRBJ2-1	CSSAPATYNEQFF	TGCAGCTCCGCCCCCGCAACCTACAATGAGCAGTTCTTC
NA	NA	TRBV5-1	TRBJ2-7	CASSLGRDYEQYF	TGCGCCAGCAGCTTGGGACGCGACTACGAGCAGTACTTC
NA	NA	TRBV10-3	TRBJ2-5	CAISDQRSPHQETQYF	TGTGCCATCAGTGACCAGCGATCCCCCCACCAAGAGACCCAGTACTTC
NA	once	TRBV7-9	TRBJ2-3	CASSSEASSGTQYF	TGTGCCAGCAGCTCCGAAGCCTCTTCGGGTACGCAGTATTTT
NA	NA	TRBV2	TRBJ1-6	CASITRGVRGSSPLHF	TGTGCCAGCATCACACGGGGGGTAAGGGGCTCTTCACCCCTCCACTTT
NA	NA	TRBV30	TRBJ2-7	CAWSPGQFYEQYF	TGTGCCTGGAGTCCGGGCCAATTCTACGAGCAGTACTTC
TRBD1	NA	TRBV23-1	TRBJ1-1	CASTFPDRGFEAFF	TGCGCCAGCACCTTCCCGGACAGGGGGTTTGAAGCTTTCTTT
NA	NA	TRBV30	TRBJ2-1	CAWSSIRMGEQFF	TGTGCCTGGAGCTCTATAAGGATGGGCGAGCAGTTCTTC
TRBD1	NA	TRBV4-3	TRBJ2-1	CASSQDPGQGARGEQFF	TGCGCCAGCAGCCAAGATCCGGGACAGGGGGCGCGAGGTGAGCAGTTCTTC
NA	few	TRBV27	TRBJ2-1	CASRGGTYNEQFF	TGTGCCAGCCGAGGGGGGACCTACAATGAGCAGTTCTTC
NA	NA	TRBV7-2	TRBJ1-6	CASSLWRNNSPLHF	TGTGCCAGCAGCTTATGGCGGAATAATTCACCCCTCCACTTT
TRBD2	NA	TRBV7-2	TRBJ2-3	CASSLSRLAGAPGTDTQYF	TGTGCCAGCAGCTTAAGCCGACTAGCGGGGGCCCCTGGCACAGATACGCAGTATTTT
NA	NA	TRBV11-2	TRBJ1-5	CASSLEINQPQHF	TGTGCCAGCAGCTTAGAAATCAATCAGCCCCAGCATTTT
NA	NA	TRBV28	TRBJ1-6	CASSPRQFSPLHF	TGTGCCAGCAGCCCGCGACAGTTTTCACCCCTCCACTTT
NA	NA	TRBV27	TRBJ1-2	CASSSRTYDMIWGGYTF	TGTGCCAGCAGTTCCCGGACGTATGATATGATATGGGGTGGCTACACCTTC
NA	NA	TRBV7-2	TRBJ2-7	CASSLGGGGPYEQYF	TGTGCCAGCAGCTTAGGTGGAGGGGGCCCCTACGAGCAGTACTTC
NA	few	TRBV9	TRBJ1-2	CASSVGGQNYGYTF	TGTGCCAGCAGCGTAGGAGGTCAGAACTATGGCTACACCTTC
NA	NA	TRBV4-1	TRBJ2-3	CASSQGLAGPDTQYF	TGCGCCAGCAGCCAAGGATTGGCCGGTCCGGATACGCAGTATTTT
NA	NA	TRBV21-1	TRBJ1-5	CASSKGVWGNQPQHF	TGTGCCAGCAGCAAAGGGGTATGGGGAAATCAGCCCCAGCATTTT
TRBD1	NA	TRBV6-6	TRBJ1-1	CASSRQGWMNTEAFF	TGTGCCAGCAGTCGACAGGGGTGGATGAACACTGAAGCTTTCTTT
NA	NA	TRBV4-1	TRBJ1-2	CASSLGWDTSQRGYTF	TGCGCCAGCAGCCTTGGCTGGGACACCTCACAGAGGGGCTACACCTTC
TRBD2	NA	TRBV5-1	TRBJ2-1	CASSLELAGGNEQFF	TGCGCCAGCAGCTTGGAGCTAGCGGGGGGTAATGAGCAGTTCTTC
NA	NA	TRBV30	TRBJ1-1	CAWGGPQMVMNTEAFF	TGTGCCTGGGGGGGGCCGCAGATGGTCATGAACACTGAAGCTTTCTTT
NA	NA	TRBV6-5	TRBJ2-3	CASSRGSTDTQYF	TGTGCCAGCAGTCGGGGCAGCACAGATACGCAGTATTTT
TRBD1	NA	TRBV29-1	TRBJ1-1	CTISPAGGTEAFF	TGCACCATCTCCCCCGCAGGGGGGACTGAAGCTTTCTTT
NA	once	TRBV30	TRBJ2-1	CAWSLMGGQFF	TGTGCCTGGAGCCTAATGGGTGGGCAGTTCTTC
NA	NA	TRBV29-1	TRBJ1-3	CSVKDTLEGNTIYF	TGCAGCGTGAAGGACACGTTGGAGGGAAACACCATATATTTT
NA	NA	TRBV30	TRBJ1-1	CAWSGARQFEAFF	TGTGCCTGGAGTGGGGCCAGACAGTTTGAAGCTTTCTTT
NA	NA	TRBV29-1	TRBJ2-3	CSVAGSTDTQYF	TGCAGCGTGGCGGGGTCCACAGATACGCAGTATTTT
NA	NA	TRBV6-1	TRBJ2-7	CASSETNYEQYF	TGTGCCAGCAGTGAAACCAACTACGAGCAGTACTTC
TRBD1	NA	TRBV19	TRBJ1-5	CASRARDRLTEPQHF	TGTGCCAGTAGGGCCCGGGACAGGCTTACGGAGCCCCAGCATTTT